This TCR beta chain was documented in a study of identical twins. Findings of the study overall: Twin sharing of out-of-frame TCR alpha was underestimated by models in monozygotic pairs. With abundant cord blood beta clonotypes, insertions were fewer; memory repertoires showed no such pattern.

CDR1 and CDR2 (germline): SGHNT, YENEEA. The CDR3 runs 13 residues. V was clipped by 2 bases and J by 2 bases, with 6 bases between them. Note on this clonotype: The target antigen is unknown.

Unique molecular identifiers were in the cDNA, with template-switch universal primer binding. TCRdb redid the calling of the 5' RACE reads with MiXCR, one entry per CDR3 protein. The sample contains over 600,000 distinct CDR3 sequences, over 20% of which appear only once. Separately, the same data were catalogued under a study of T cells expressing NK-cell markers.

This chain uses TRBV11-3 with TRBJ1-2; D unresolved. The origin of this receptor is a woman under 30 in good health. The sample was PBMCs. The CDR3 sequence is CASSLNGNYGYTF. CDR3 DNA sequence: TGTGCCAGCAGCTTAAACGGAAACTATGGCTACACCTTC.